This T cell receptor (beta chain) was captured in a study of blood T cells in healthy people across ages. Findings of the study overall: Donors of long life had a larger count of naive CD4+ cells and greater diversity than aged donors.

In the case of this clonotype: Its antigen is undetermined.

Then a second PCR, running about 6 to 12 cycles, was carried out with a sample-barcoded 5' primer and a J-beta primer mix. TCRdb passed the 5' RACE reads through MiXCR, listing each CDR3 protein once. The profile shows more than 650,000 distinct CDR3 sequences, about a quarter of them singletons. The germline V gene encodes CDR1 SGHDT and CDR2 YYEEEE. Trimming took 0 bases from V and 2 from J, leaving 15 bases between them. The CDR3 covers 16 residues. The same data also contributed to another study, on T cells of mothers and their children. That source reports: The donors comprised more than five children and their three healthy Caucasian mothers. Within related and unrelated pairs, thymic selection shapes TCR recombination output in a similar way. Researchers found no T cell clones that were persistent and microchimeric.

This clonotype originated in a boy between 10 and 17 years old in good health. The chain joins TRBV5-6 to TRBJ2-7; D is unresolved. The sequenced sample was blood. CDR3 coding DNA: TGTGCCAGCAGCTTGGGAGCTTCGCGGCCCACCTACGAGCAGTACTTC. Amino acid sequence: CASSLGASRPTYEQYF.